The 5 T cell receptor beta chains in this list originate from one sample, sequenced in a study of CD8 T cells in ankylosing spondylitis. TCRdb fed the 5' RACE reads into MiXCR, producing one record per CDR3 protein. The table includes around 75,000 distinct CDR3 sequences, 5.3% detected once. The material sequenced was blood, either unsorted or a sorted T cell fraction (not recorded which). These receptors originate from a male donor with ankylosing spondylitis or in good health (not recorded which).

This clonotype has at least ten counts. The rearrangement joins TRBV9 to TRBJ1-1; D is perhaps TRBD1 (5 bases). This CDR3 is 14 amino acids long. Trimming removed 0 bases from V and 5 bases from J, with 11 bases in between. Germline lookup yields CDR1 SGDLS and CDR2 YYNGEE. CDR3 in amino acids: CASSVARWGTEAFF. CDR3 nucleotides: TGTGCCAGCAGCGTAGCGAGGTGGGGGACTGAAGCTTTCTTT.

This clonotype was counted many times. V usage is TRBV7-6 and J usage is TRBJ1-1, with D unresolved. This CDR3 has 16 amino acids. Between the trimmed V and J ends, which lost 4 bases and 0 bases, there was a span of 15 bases. The germline CDR1 and CDR2 sequences are SGHVS and FNYEAQ. The CDR3 nucleotides read TGTGCCAGCAGCTCATTCCCCGGGTCTCTGAACACTGAAGCTTTCTTT. Translated, it gives CASSSFPGSLNTEAFF.

This clonotype was found many times. The V gene is TRBV10-2, the J gene TRBJ1-5, with D uncertain. The germline V gene encodes CDR1 WSHSY and CDR2 SAAADI. V was clipped by 3 bases and J by 9 bases, with 12 bases between them. The CDR3 length is 13 residues. The CDR3 here is CASSDTPGRPQHF. In DNA, the CDR3 is TGCGCCAGCAGTGATACCCCAGGCAGGCCCCAGCATTTT.

There are many counts of this clonotype. The CDR3 loop reads CASADDHNQPQHF. The CDR3 DNA follows: TGTGCCAGCGCGGACGACCACAATCAGCCCCAGCATTTT. This sequence joins TRBV6-6 and TRBJ1-5; D gene uncertain. Trimming cost V 8 bases and J 3 bases, with 11 bases left between them. The CDR3 runs 13 residues. CDR1 MNHNY and CDR2 SVGAGI come from the germline V gene (reference sequence).

This clonotype was observed a few times. A much larger clone differs by one base, so this may be a read error. This chain connects TRBV20-1 to TRBJ2-4; D might be TRBD1 (5 bases). The CDR3 sequence is 14 residues long. Germline V gives CDR1 DFQATT, CDR2 SNEGSKA (reference sequence). The CDR3 sequence: CSAVPQGTQNIQHF. The CDR3 DNA reads TGCAGTGCTGTCCCCCAGGGAACACAAAACATTCAGCACTTC.